This T cell receptor beta chain stems from a study of blood T cell repertoires in COVID-19. Study-level information: Samples representing acute and convalescent COVID-19 were sourced from the United States, Italy and Spain.

V gave up 1 base and J gave up 3 bases, with 22 bases separating them. This CDR3 contains 18 residues. The germline gives CDR1 SEHNR, CDR2 FQNEAQ (reference sequence). Using immunoSEQ multiplex PCR, the repertoire was profiled, and TCRdb retains in-frame clones only, with some absent. The sample shows 400,000 or so clones, about 88% of them seen only once. Sequencing was done on a sample of peripheral blood. The TCR was taken from a human donor in a cohort sampled during active COVID-19. This chain joins TRBV7-9 and TRBJ2-7; a possible D gene is TRBD2 (6 bases). CDR3 sequence: CASSLDRGGTELDYEQYF. CDR3 sequence (DNA): TGTGCCAGCAGCTTAGACCGAGGAGGGACGGAATTAGACTACGAGCAGTACTTC.